Listed below are T cell receptor beta chains from one sample, sequenced in a study of shared clonotypes between healthy human individuals. Method: immunoSEQ multiplex PCR; TCRdb's copy keeps in-frame clones and lacks some. The repertoire holds about 1 million clones, with about three quarters as singletons. The sample consisted of memory CD4+ T cells sorted from blood. The receptors come from a young man in good health. The CDR3 runs from the conserved cysteine through the conserved F or W. D genes are given only for firm matches. Only part of the rows carry a size: once, few, many, or a class if the clone is expanded.

size,V,J,D,DNA,CDR3
once,TRBV19,TRBJ1-5,.,TGTGCCAGTAGTATTGAGGGGTCGCGGGGTGCCCAGCATTTT,CASSIEGSRGAQHF
once,TRBV23-1,TRBJ1-5,.,TGCGCCAGCAGTCAATCGGACGGCTATAGCAATCAGCCCCAGCATTTT,CASSQSDGYSNQPQHF
.,TRBV19,TRBJ1-6,.,TGTGCCAGTAGTACTGACAGTTATAATTCACCCCTCCACTTT,CASSTDSYNSPLHF
.,TRBV7-7,TRBJ2-2,TRBD2,TGTGCTAGCAGCGCATCTAGCGGGAGGTTCACCGGGGAGCTGTTTTTT,CASSASSGRFTGELFF
many,TRBV7-2,TRBJ1-2,TRBD1,TGTGCCAGCAGCACGGACAGGGGGACGAACTATGGCTACACCTTC,CASSTDRGTNYGYTF
.,TRBV6-1,TRBJ1-5,.,TGTGCCAGCAGTGAACTGACACCCAATAGCAATCAGCCCCAGCATTTT,CASSELTPNSNQPQHF
.,TRBV19,TRBJ2-5,.,TGTGCCAGTAGTGAGGCAGCTATACAGGAGACCCAGTACTTC,CASSEAAIQETQYF
.,TRBV4-3,TRBJ1-2,TRBD1,TGCGCCAGCAGCCAAGGACAGGGGGCGGGGGGCTACACCTTC,CASSQGQGAGGYTF
.,TRBV5-6,TRBJ2-5,TRBD1,TGTGCCAGCAGCTGGGACAGGGAGCAGACCCAGTACTTC,CASSWDREQTQYF
.,TRBV12-5,TRBJ2-3,.,TGTGCTAGTGGTTTGGTAATATACGGAAGCGGGCGCACAGATACGCAGTATTTT,CASGLVIYGSGRTDTQYF
.,TRBV2,TRBJ1-1,TRBD1,TGTGCCAGCAAAAAGGGGGCGGTCGCTGAAGCTTTCTTT,CASKKGAVAEAFF
.,TRBV7-2,TRBJ2-5,.,TGTGCCAGCAGCTTTCGAGAGACCCAGTACTTC,CASSFRETQYF
once,TRBV7-2,TRBJ2-5,TRBD2,TGTGCCAGCAGCTTGGGGCCCAGCGGGGGGGCATCGAAGACCCAATACTTC,CASSLGPSGGASKTQYF
.,TRBV5-4,TRBJ1-1,TRBD1,TGTGCCAGCAGCTTGGAGACAGGGCTTCCACTAGCTTTCTTT,CASSLETGLPLAFF
.,TRBV18,TRBJ1-4,TRBD1,TGTGCCAGCTCACCTCCGGGACAGGGGGAGTCAAAACTGTTTTTT,CASSPPGQGESKLFF
.,TRBV25-1,TRBJ1-1,.,TGTGCCAGCAGTTCCTATAGGGGAGGGGGAACTGATGAAGCTTTCTTT,CASSSYRGGGTDEAFF
.,TRBV28,TRBJ1-1,TRBD1,TGTGCCAGCCATACGACAGGGCACAACACTGAAGCTTTCTTT,CASHTTGHNTEAFF
.,TRBV27,TRBJ2-7,TRBD1,TGTGCCAGCAGGGTGGGTGGACAGGGACTGTACGAGCAGTACTTC,CASRVGGQGLYEQYF
few,TRBV21-1,TRBJ2-2,.,TGTGCCAGCAGCTCCGGGACGCCTGAAGGCGGGGAGCTGTTTTTT,CASSSGTPEGGELFF
.,TRBV7-2,TRBJ2-3,TRBD2,TGTGCCAGCAGCTTAGCGGCGGGAGCCCCAGATACGCAGTATTTT,CASSLAAGAPDTQYF
.,TRBV29-1,TRBJ2-1,TRBD2,TGCAGCGTCGACGGGACTAGCGGGAGAATCCTCTACAATGAGCAGTTCTTC,CSVDGTSGRILYNEQFF
.,TRBV6-1,TRBJ1-3,TRBD1,TGTGCCAGCGGACGACAGGGGGCAGCAGGAAACACCATATATTTT,CASGRQGAAGNTIYF
.,TRBV2,TRBJ1-6,.,TGTGCCAGCAGTGAGGATAATTCACCCCTCCACTTT,CASSEDNSPLHF
.,TRBV9,TRBJ2-3,.,TGTGCCAGCAGCGGCCAGGCTAGCACAGATACGCAGTATTTT,CASSGQASTDTQYF
.,TRBV20-1,TRBJ2-1,.,TGCAGTGCTAGTCCGGGGAGGGAGCAGTTCTTC,CSASPGREQFF
.,TRBV18,TRBJ1-2,.,TGTGCCAGCTCTCAAAACGCGTACGGGTATGGCTACACCTTC,CASSQNAYGYGYTF
.,TRBV5-1,TRBJ2-5,TRBD1,TGCGCCAGCAGTTGGGCAGGGGGCCTAAAAGAGACCCAGTACTTC,CASSWAGGLKETQYF
.,TRBV6-5,TRBJ1-6,.,TGTGCCAGCGCCCGCGGGGGGGGTCCCCTCCACTTT,CASARGGGPLHF
.,TRBV2,TRBJ2-3,.,TGTGCCAGCAGGGAAGACGTTACCCTAGATACGCAGTATTTT,CASREDVTLDTQYF